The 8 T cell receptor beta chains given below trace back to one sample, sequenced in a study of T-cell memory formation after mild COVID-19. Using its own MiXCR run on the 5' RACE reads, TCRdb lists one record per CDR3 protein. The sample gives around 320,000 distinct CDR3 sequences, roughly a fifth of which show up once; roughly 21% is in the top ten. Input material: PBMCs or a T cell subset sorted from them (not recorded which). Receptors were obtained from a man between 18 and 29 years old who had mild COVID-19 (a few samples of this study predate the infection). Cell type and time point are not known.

CDR3 region: CASSQWDGANYGYTF. The CDR3, as DNA: TGTGCCAGCAGCCAGTGGGACGGAGCTAACTATGGCTACACCTTC. The chain joins TRBV5-8 to TRBJ1-2; possible D gene TRBD1, 5 bases. Germline loops: CDR1 SGHTS, CDR2 YDEGEE. This CDR3 comprises 15 residues. V was clipped by 4 bases and J by 0 bases, with 13 bases between them.

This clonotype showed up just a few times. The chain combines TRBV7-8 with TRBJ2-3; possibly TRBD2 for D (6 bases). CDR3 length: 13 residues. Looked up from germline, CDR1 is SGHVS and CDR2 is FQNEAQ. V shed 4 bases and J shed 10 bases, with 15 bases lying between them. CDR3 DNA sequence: TGTGCCAGCAGCTCAGCCCTGTCGGGGGCGCAGTATTTT. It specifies CASSSALSGAQYF. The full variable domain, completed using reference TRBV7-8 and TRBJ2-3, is GAGVSQSPRYKVAKRGQDVALRCDPISGHVSLFWYQQALGQGPEFLTYFQNEAQLDKSGLPSDRFFAERPEGSVSTLKIQRTQQEDSAVYLCASSSALSGAQYFGPGTRLTVL.

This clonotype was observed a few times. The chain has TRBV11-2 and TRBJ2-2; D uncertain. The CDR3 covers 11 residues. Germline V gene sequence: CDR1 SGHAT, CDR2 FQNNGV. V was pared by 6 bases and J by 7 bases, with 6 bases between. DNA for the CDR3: TGTGCCAGCAGTCACGGCGGGGAGCTGTTTTTT. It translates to CASSHGGELFF.

CDR3: CASSRGLAYEQYV. The CDR3 DNA reads as TGTGCCAGCAGTCGCGGGCTAGCCTACGAGCAGTACGTC. The gene calls are TRBV12-3 or TRBV12-4 and TRBJ2-7; maybe TRBD2 (5 bases). The CDR3 totals 13 residues. The ends were cut back, 5 bases at V and 2 bases at J, with 10 bases in the middle.

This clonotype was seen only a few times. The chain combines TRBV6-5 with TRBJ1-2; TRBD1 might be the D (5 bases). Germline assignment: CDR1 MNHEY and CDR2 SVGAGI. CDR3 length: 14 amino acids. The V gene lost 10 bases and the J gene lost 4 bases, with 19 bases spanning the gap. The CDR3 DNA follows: TGTGCCATTAAAACCGGGCCTGGGACCTATGGCTACACCTTC. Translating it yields CAIKTGPGTYGYTF.

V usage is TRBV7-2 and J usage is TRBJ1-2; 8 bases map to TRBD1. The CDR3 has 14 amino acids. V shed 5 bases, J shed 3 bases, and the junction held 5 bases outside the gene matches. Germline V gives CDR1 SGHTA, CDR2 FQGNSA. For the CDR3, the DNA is TGTGCCAGCAGCATAAACAGGGGGGACTATGGCTACACCTTC. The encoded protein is CASSINRGDYGYTF.

CDR3 in amino acids: CASSPKGLRPQHF. For the CDR3, the DNA is TGTGCCAGCAGTCCCAAAGGTCTCAGGCCCCAGCATTTT. The chain links TRBV27 to TRBJ1-5, with D unclear. Trimming pared 5 bases from V and 9 bases from J, leaving 14 bases between. From germline, CDR1 is MNHEY and CDR2 SMNVEV (reference sequence). The CDR3 consists of 13 residues.

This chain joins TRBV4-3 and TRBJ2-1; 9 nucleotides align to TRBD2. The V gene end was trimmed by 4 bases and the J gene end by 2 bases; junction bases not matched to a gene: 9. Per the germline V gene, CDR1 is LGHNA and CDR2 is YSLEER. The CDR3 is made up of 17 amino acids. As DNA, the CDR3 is TGCGCCAGCAGCCCCTCCACCGCTAGCGGGACCTACAATGAGCAGTTCTTC. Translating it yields CASSPSTASGTYNEQFF.